The rows below give T cell receptor beta chains drawn from one sample of a study of shared clonotypes between healthy human individuals. Repertoires were generated with immunoSEQ multiplex PCR, while TCRdb's copy carries only in-frame clones and drops some. The data hold some 980,000 clones, with roughly 72% observed a single time. The sequenced sample consisted of memory CD4+ T cells sorted from blood. These receptor sequences come from a man between 18 and 29 years old in good health. Both conserved end residues are part of each CDR3. The D gene is left open where the match is weak. Clone size, where shown, is once, few, many, or a class for clones that have expanded.

cdr3_nt | cdr3_aa | d_call | clone_size | j_call | v_call
TGCGCCAGCAGCCCAGACGGAGCGACAGGAAACCAGCCCCAGCATTTT | CASSPDGATGNQPQHF | - | once | TRBJ1-5 | TRBV5-1
TGTGCCAGCAGTTACTCCCGGGACAGGGGAGAAGCTTTCTTT | CASSYSRDRGEAFF | TRBD1 | - | TRBJ1-1 | TRBV6-5
TGCGCCAGCAGTGAAGGAAGGATAGTTCGGTCGGATGAGCAGTTCTTC | CASSEGRIVRSDEQFF | - | - | TRBJ2-1 | TRBV10-1
TGTGCTAGTGGTTTAGACGGCACTGAAGCTTTCTTT | CASGLDGTEAFF | - | few | TRBJ1-1 | TRBV12-5
TGTGCCAGCTCGACAGCCCCTTACAATGAGCAGTTCTTC | CASSTAPYNEQFF | - | - | TRBJ2-1 | TRBV6-5
TGTGCCAGCTCAGCCTCCCGAGGCATCGATGGCTACACCTTC | CASSASRGIDGYTF | - | - | TRBJ1-2 | TRBV18
TGTGCCAGCAGTTTACGAGGGGGCGCCGGAAATCAGCCCCAGCATTTT | CASSLRGGAGNQPQHF | TRBD1 | few | TRBJ1-5 | TRBV27
TGTGCCAGCAGCTCTGGTGATATTACTGAAGCTTTCTTT | CASSSGDITEAFF | - | - | TRBJ1-1 | TRBV5-6
TGTGCCAGCTCCCCCAACACCCGTAGGACCGGGGAGCTGTTTTTT | CASSPNTRRTGELFF | - | - | TRBJ2-2 | TRBV18
TGTGCCAGCAGTGTAGGCAGGGCGGTTGGAGGAAACACCATATATTTT | CASSVGRAVGGNTIYF | - | - | TRBJ1-3 | TRBV6-1
TGTGCCAGCAGTGACGGCGAGGGATGGACAGATACGCAGTATTTT | CASSDGEGWTDTQYF | - | - | TRBJ2-3 | TRBV2
TGTGCCAGCAGCTACCGGGACAGCAACACCGGGGAGCTGTTTTTT | CASSYRDSNTGELFF | TRBD1 | - | TRBJ2-2 | TRBV7-8
TGTGCCAGCAGCCCTAGGTACCCCGAAAGTGAGACCCAGTACTTC | CASSPRYPESETQYF | - | - | TRBJ2-5 | TRBV7-2
TGTGCCAGCAGTTACTCGATGGGGGACCAGCCCCAGCATTTT | CASSYSMGDQPQHF | - | - | TRBJ1-5 | TRBV6-6
TGTGCCAGCAGCAGAGTCGTTAACTCTGGGGCCAACGTCCTGACTTTC | CASSRVVNSGANVLTF | - | many | TRBJ2-6 | TRBV27
TGTGCCAGCAGCGTAGGGGAGTACCAAGAGACCCAGTACTTC | CASSVGEYQETQYF | - | - | TRBJ2-5 | TRBV9
TGCGCCAGCAGCTTGTTAGGGGAGTTCTCCTACAATGAGCAGTTCTTC | CASSLLGEFSYNEQFF | - | - | TRBJ2-1 | TRBV5-1
TGCAGCGCCTCGTGGGGTGCTAACACTGAAGCTTTCTTT | CSASWGANTEAFF | - | few | TRBJ1-1 | TRBV29-1
TGTGCCAGCAGTGAAGTCGGGGGTGGAGCCAAAAACATTCAGTACTTC | CASSEVGGGAKNIQYF | - | - | TRBJ2-4 | TRBV6-1
TGTGCCAGCAGCCAAGTAGGGACAGGTGGAGAAAAACTGTTTTTT | CASSQVGTGGEKLFF | TRBD1 | - | TRBJ1-4 | TRBV4-2
TGCAGCGCGGGGGGGCTAGCCCCGGGCGAGCAGTACTTC | CSAGGLAPGEQYF | TRBD2 | - | TRBJ2-7 | TRBV29-1
TGCGCCAGCAGCTTGGCACAGGGGGCGCGCGAGCAGTACTTC | CASSLAQGAREQYF | TRBD1 | - | TRBJ2-7 | TRBV5-1